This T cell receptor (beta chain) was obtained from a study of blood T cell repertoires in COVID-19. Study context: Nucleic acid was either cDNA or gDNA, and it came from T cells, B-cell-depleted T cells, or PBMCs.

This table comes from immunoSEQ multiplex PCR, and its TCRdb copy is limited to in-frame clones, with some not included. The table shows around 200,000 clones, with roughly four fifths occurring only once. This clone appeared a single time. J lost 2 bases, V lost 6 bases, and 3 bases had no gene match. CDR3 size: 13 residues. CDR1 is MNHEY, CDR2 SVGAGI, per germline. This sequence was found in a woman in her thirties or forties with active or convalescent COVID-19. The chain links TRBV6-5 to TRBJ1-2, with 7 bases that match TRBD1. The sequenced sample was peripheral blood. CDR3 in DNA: TGTGCCAGCAGGCTGGGACAGAACTATGGCTACACCTTC. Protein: CASRLGQNYGYTF.